This T cell receptor beta chain was recorded in a study of OX40 agonist ivuxolimab in advanced cancers. Overall study results and limits: Not determined was the antigen specificity of the expanded peripheral T cells. Clonal expansion among partial responders at 0.1-3.0 mg/kg ranked near the lowest. CD4+ and CD8+ blood T cells expanded clonally by week 6 at 0.1 to 3.0 mg/kg.

Trimming cost V 4 bases and J 3 bases, with 19 bases left between them. The germline V gene encodes CDR1 SGHTA and CDR2 FQGNSA. The CDR3 consists of 17 residues. It was autoimmune disease history or systemic immunosuppression that excluded patients. A word on this clone: Its specificity is unknown.

The protocol was immunoSEQ multiplex PCR, while the TCRdb copy is restricted to in-frame clones and leaves out a portion. The sample holds 45,000 to 60,000 clones, approximately 90% seen once. J is TRBJ1-5 and V is TRBV7-2, with D unclear. The source material was CD4+ or CD8+ T cells sorted from blood, sampled in a trial of the OX40 agonist ivuxolimab. The clonotype originates from an adult with an advanced solid tumor such as melanoma, head and neck, liver or kidney cancer. The chain's CDR3 is CASSSIAGWGSNQPQHF. DNA for the CDR3: TGTGCCAGCAGCTCAATAGCTGGCTGGGGATCCAATCAGCCCCAGCATTTT.